This is a list of T cell receptor beta chains from one sample in a study of T cell clones after liver transplantation. The repertoire was sequenced with immunoSEQ multiplex PCR; TCRdb's copy has only in-frame clones and lacks some. The sample gives roughly 97,000 clones, 75% to 85% of which show up once; over 0.75% is in the top ten. The source material was CD4+ T cells from blood, sampled before liver transplant. The receptors originated from a human donor who received a liver transplant. Each CDR3 is given with its conserved first and last residue. D genes are given only for firm matches. Only part of the rows carry a size: once, few, many, or a class if the clone is expanded.

clone_size	d_call	j_call	cdr3_length	v_call	cdr3_aa	cdr3_nt
once	NA	TRBJ2-7	15	TRBV11-2	CASSLSQLNTYEQYF	TGTGCCAGCAGCTTGTCCCAACTTAACACCTACGAGCAGTACTTC
NA	NA	TRBJ1-4	17	TRBV28	CASSLGGAGNYNEKLFF	TGTGCCAGCAGTTTGGGGGGAGCGGGGAATTACAATGAAAAACTGTTTTTT
NA	TRBD1	TRBJ2-1	15	TRBV2	CASSPDRGSYNEQFF	TGTGCCAGCAGCCCGGACAGGGGATCCTACAATGAGCAGTTCTTC
NA	NA	TRBJ2-3	11	TRBV29-1	CSVSLTDTQYF	TGCAGCGTTTCCCTAACAGATACGCAGTATTTT
NA	NA	TRBJ2-5	14	TRBV11-3	CASSLGGQQETQYF	TGTGCCAGCAGCTTAGGAGGACAGCAAGAGACCCAGTACTTC
NA	NA	TRBJ1-3	17	TRBV13	CASSLEDSFFSGNTIYF	TGTGCCAGCAGCTTAGAGGACAGCTTTTTCTCTGGAAACACCATATATTTT
NA	NA	TRBJ2-7	13	TRBV7-9	CASSLVSSYEQYF	TGTGCCAGCAGCTTAGTGTCCTCCTACGAGCAGTACTTC
NA	NA	TRBJ1-2	14	TRBV6-1	CASSEATGIGGYTF	TGTGCCAGCAGTGAAGCAACAGGGATCGGTGGCTACACCTTC
NA	NA	TRBJ1-5	14	TRBV27	CASSYRQGNQPQHF	TGTGCCAGCAGTTACCGACAGGGCAATCAGCCCCAGCATTTT
NA	TRBD1	TRBJ2-5	16	TRBV9	CASSPRPGQGRETQYF	TGTGCCAGCAGCCCCCGCCCTGGACAGGGTCGAGAGACCCAGTACTTC
NA	NA	TRBJ2-7	14	TRBV5-1	CASSSVTVPYEQYF	TGCGCCAGCAGCTCCGTGACAGTCCCCTACGAGCAGTACTTC
NA	NA	TRBJ2-7	14	TRBV10-2	CASSDRRAPYEQYF	TGCGCCAGCAGTGATCGGAGGGCCCCCTACGAGCAGTACTTC
NA	NA	TRBJ1-4	15	TRBV11-2	CASSSGERSNEKLFF	TGTGCCAGCAGCTCAGGGGAAAGATCGAATGAAAAACTGTTTTTT
NA	NA	TRBJ1-2	13	TRBV11-2	CASSLDRGVGYTF	TGTGCCAGCAGCTTAGACAGGGGTGTGGGCTACACCTTC
medium-sized	NA	TRBJ1-1	14	TRBV10-1	CASSPSIANTEAFF	TGCGCCAGCAGCCCAAGTATTGCGAACACTGAAGCTTTCTTT
NA	NA	TRBJ2-5	14	TRBV2	CASNVGRLGETQYF	TGTGCCAGCAACGTGGGACGTTTAGGGGAGACCCAGTACTTC
few	NA	TRBJ1-2	12	TRBV7-6	CASSPQTDGYTF	TGTGCCAGCAGCCCCCAGACGGACGGCTACACCTTC
NA	NA	TRBJ2-7	15	TRBV6-5	CASSGAHGRSYEQYF	TGTGCCAGCAGTGGGGCGCACGGACGTTCCTACGAGCAGTACTTC
NA	NA	TRBJ1-1	11	TRBV6-5	CASTRNTEAFF	TGTGCCAGCACTAGGAACACTGAAGCTTTCTTT
NA	TRBD1	TRBJ1-6	15	TRBV19	CASSPRTGANSPLHF	TGTGCCAGTAGTCCAAGGACAGGGGCGAATTCACCCCTCCACTTT
once	TRBD2	TRBJ2-1	20	TRBV15	CATSPKGRLAGGSSYNEQFF	TGTGCCACCAGCCCAAAAGGAAGGCTAGCGGGGGGGAGCTCCTACAATGAGCAGTTCTTC
NA	TRBD2	TRBJ2-5	15	TRBV7-7	CASSRNGGGGETQYF	TGTGCCAGCAGCCGCAATGGGGGGGGTGGAGAGACCCAGTACTTC
NA	NA	TRBJ1-4	15	TRBV7-9	CASSLGNPGAEKLFF	TGTGCCAGCAGCTTAGGAAACCCAGGCGCGGAAAAACTGTTTTTT
few	NA	TRBJ2-3	12	TRBV19	CASSTLTDTQYF	TGTGCCAGTAGTACTCTCACAGATACGCAGTATTTT
NA	NA	TRBJ1-4	15	TRBV7-9	CASSPKGRGNEKLFF	TGTGCCAGCAGCCCGAAAGGACGGGGTAATGAAAAACTGTTTTTT
NA	NA	TRBJ1-2	14	TRBV6-5	CASRAGAFNYGYTF	TGTGCCAGCAGGGCAGGGGCCTTTAACTATGGCTACACCTTC
NA	TRBD2	TRBJ2-1	15	TRBV6-5	CASSPGTSGNNEQFF	TGTGCCAGCAGTCCCGGGACTAGCGGGAATAATGAGCAGTTCTTC
NA	NA	TRBJ1-5	15	TRBV10-3	CAIRDGSYSNQPQHF	TGTGCCATCAGGGACGGGAGCTATAGCAATCAGCCCCAGCATTTT
NA	NA	TRBJ1-4	15	TRBV6-1	CASSTRQATNEKLFF	TGTGCCAGCAGTACCCGACAGGCAACTAATGAAAAACTGTTTTTT
NA	NA	TRBJ1-1	13	TRBV5-1	CASSSLTGTEAFF	TGCGCCAGCAGCTCACTGACGGGTACTGAAGCTTTCTTT
NA	NA	TRBJ1-3	14	TRBV27	CASSQRGAGNTIYF	TGTGCCAGCAGTCAAAGGGGAGCTGGAAACACCATATATTTT
NA	TRBD1	TRBJ2-5	17	TRBV7-8	CASSFRPGQGGQETQYF	TGTGCCAGCAGCTTCCGGCCGGGACAGGGGGGTCAAGAGACCCAGTACTTC
NA	NA	TRBJ1-2	11	TRBV6-5	CASRADYGYTF	TGTGCCAGCAGAGCGGACTATGGCTACACCTTC
once	TRBD2	TRBJ2-1	15	TRBV6-1	CASSARVAGVNEQFF	TGTGCCAGCAGTGCCCGTGTTGCGGGGGTAAATGAGCAGTTCTTC
NA	TRBD1	TRBJ1-2	13	TRBV5-1	CASSPRDREGYTF	TGCGCCAGCAGCCCTAGGGACAGGGAAGGCTACACCTTC
NA	NA	TRBJ1-1	14	TRBV2	CASSKQSLNTEAFF	TGTGCCAGCAGCAAACAGAGCTTGAACACTGAAGCTTTCTTT
NA	TRBD1	TRBJ1-5	17	TRBV19	CASRGQKSLSSNQPQHF	TGTGCCAGTAGGGGACAGAAATCCCTTAGTAGCAATCAGCCCCAGCATTTT
NA	NA	TRBJ1-2	15	TRBV18	CASSPQRGEGYGYTF	TGTGCCAGCTCACCACAGAGGGGAGAAGGCTATGGCTACACCTTC
NA	NA	TRBJ1-2	13	TRBV6-6	CASSYSTDYGYTF	TGTGCCAGCAGTTACTCAACGGATTATGGCTACACCTTC
NA	NA	TRBJ1-5	17	TRBV5-5	CASSLRRTDTYDQPQHF	TGTGCCAGCAGCTTGCGAAGGACAGATACCTACGATCAGCCCCAGCATTTT
once	TRBD1	TRBJ2-5	15	TRBV19	CASSHNRGYQETQYF	TGTGCCAGTAGCCACAACAGGGGATACCAAGAGACCCAGTACTTC
NA	NA	TRBJ2-7	13	TRBV15	CATSRENRYEQYF	TGTGCCACCAGCAGAGAGAACCGATACGAGCAGTACTTC
NA	NA	TRBJ1-1	13	TRBV27	CASSHLGRGEAFF	TGTGCCAGCAGCCACCTGGGACGCGGTGAAGCTTTCTTT
NA	NA	TRBJ1-3	13	TRBV30	CAWNLNSGNTIYF	TGTGCCTGGAATTTAAACAGTGGAAACACCATATATTTT
few	NA	TRBJ1-5	16	TRBV28	CASRDPGQSSNQPQHF	TGTGCCAGCAGAGACCCCGGACAGTCTAGCAATCAGCCCCAGCATTTT
NA	NA	TRBJ2-7	14	TRBV18	CASSPPGLQYEQYF	TGTGCCAGCTCACCACCAGGGCTTCAATACGAGCAGTACTTC
NA	NA	TRBJ2-2	14	TRBV5-4	CASSPGRSTGELFF	TGTGCCAGCAGCCCTGGACGTAGCACCGGGGAGCTGTTTTTT
NA	NA	TRBJ2-3	16	TRBV4-2	CASSQEGGRSTDTQYF	TGTGCCAGCAGCCAAGAGGGGGGGCGCAGCACAGATACGCAGTATTTT
NA	NA	TRBJ2-2	14	TRBV28	CASSPQGYAGELFF	TGTGCCAGCAGCCCACAGGGATACGCCGGGGAGCTGTTTTTT
NA	TRBD2	TRBJ2-1	16	TRBV11-2	CASSGGGLAGLGEQFF	TGTGCCAGCAGCGGGGGTGGGCTAGCGGGCTTAGGGGAGCAGTTCTTC
NA	NA	TRBJ2-7	14	TRBV2	CASTPRVPLHEQYF	TGTGCCAGCACCCCACGGGTACCCCTCCACGAGCAGTACTTC